This T cell receptor (beta chain) was captured in a study of T cell changes during pregnancy in multiple sclerosis. The method was immunoSEQ multiplex PCR; TCRdb's version includes in-frame clones alone and lacks a portion of them. The sample lists some 69,000 clones, 90% occurring once. There are 15 residues in the CDR3. V shed 4 bases and J 3 bases; nucleotides not matched to a gene: 7. Germline V gene lookup returns CDR1 LGHNA and CDR2 YNFKEQ. The specimen comprised peripheral blood, sampled in the second trimester of pregnancy. This TCR was sampled from a female donor in good health, enrolled as a control in a pregnancy study. The V and J genes are TRBV4-2 and TRBJ1-1; the match to TRBD1 covers 8 bases. CDR3 sequence (DNA): TGTGCCAGCAGCCCTAGGGTACAGGGGGACACTGAAGCTTTCTTT. Translation gives CASSPRVQGDTEAFF.